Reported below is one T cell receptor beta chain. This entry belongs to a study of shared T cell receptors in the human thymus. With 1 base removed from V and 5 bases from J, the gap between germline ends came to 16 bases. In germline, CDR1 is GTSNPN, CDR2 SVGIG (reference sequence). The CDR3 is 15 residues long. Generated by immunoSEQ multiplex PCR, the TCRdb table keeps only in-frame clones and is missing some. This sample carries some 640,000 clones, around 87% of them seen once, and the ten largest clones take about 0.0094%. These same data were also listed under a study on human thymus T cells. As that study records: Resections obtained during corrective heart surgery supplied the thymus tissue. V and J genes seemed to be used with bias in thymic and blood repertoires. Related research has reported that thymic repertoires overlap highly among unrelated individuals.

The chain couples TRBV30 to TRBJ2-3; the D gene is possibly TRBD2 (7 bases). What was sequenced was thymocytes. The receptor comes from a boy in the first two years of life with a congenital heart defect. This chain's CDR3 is CAWSALGGGKDTQYF. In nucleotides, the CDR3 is TGTGCCTGGAGTGCCTTGGGGGGGGGCAAAGATACGCAGTATTTT.